A single sample gave rise to the 3 T cell receptor beta chains below, sequenced in a study of Graves' ophthalmopathy and Graves' hyperthyroidism. The authors amplified TCR beta CDR3 regions, and they did so from RNA transcripts for repertoire sequencing. First-round RT-PCR relied on HTBI primers, and a second-round multiplex PCR came next. TCRdb re-called the multiplex PCR reads through MiXCR, storing one row per CDR3 protein. This sample has approximately 640,000 distinct CDR3 sequences, with under 50% found just once. The material sequenced was peripheral blood. The origin of the receptors is an adult man with Graves' ophthalmopathy.

This clonotype was counted only a few times. The V and J genes are TRBV27 and TRBJ1-4, with 8 nucleotides matching TRBD1. V was pared by 1 base and J by 7 bases, with 5 bases of the junction left unmatched. Germline CDR1 and CDR2: MNHEY and SMNVEV (reference sequence). This CDR3 is 15 amino acids long. CDR3 sequence (DNA): TGTGCCAGCAGTTTATTTGGACAGGGAGTTGAAAAACTGTTTTTT. It is translated as CASSLFGQGVEKLFF.

There are a few counts of this clonotype. The gene calls are TRBV5-1 and TRBJ2-5; 8 nucleotides align to TRBD1. The germline gives CDR1 SGHRS, CDR2 YFSETQ. The CDR3 sequence is 15 residues long. V shed 1 base and J 1 base; nucleotides not matched to a gene: 3. CDR3 loop: CASSLSGQGQETQYF. Written as DNA, the CDR3 is TGCGCCAGCAGCTTGTCAGGACAGGGCCAAGAGACCCAGTACTTC.

This clonotype has just a few counts. The chain uses TRBV12-3 or TRBV12-4 and TRBJ2-5, with TRBD2 matching 7 bases. V lost 0 bases, J lost 5 bases, and 6 bases stayed unmatched. The CDR3 covers 15 residues. CDR3 sequence (DNA): TGTGCCAGCAGTTTAGCGGGGGGGTATGGGGAGACCCAGTACTTC. Protein sequence: CASSLAGGYGETQYF.